This record concerns one TCR beta chain sequence. No antigen is known for it. The sample comes from a study of identical twins. Overall study findings and caveats: Invariant populations such as MAIT and iNKT cells could partly muddle zero-insertion analyses.

TCRdb processed the 5' RACE reads anew with MiXCR; each CDR3 protein has one entry. The data hold about 1.7 million distinct CDR3 sequences, with around 29% observed a single time. Germline CDR1 SGHAT, CDR2 FQNNGV. The CDR3 loop spans 15 amino acids. V was shortened by 2 bases and J by 3 bases, with 14 bases between the two germline ends. The genes are TRBV11-2 and TRBJ2-7; TRBD1 might be the D (7 bases). Sequencing was performed on cord blood. The clonotype originates from a newborn girl in good health. DNA of the CDR3: TGTGCCAGCAGCTTAAGGACAGGACTATTCTACGAGCAGTACTTC. It codes for CASSLRTGLFYEQYF.